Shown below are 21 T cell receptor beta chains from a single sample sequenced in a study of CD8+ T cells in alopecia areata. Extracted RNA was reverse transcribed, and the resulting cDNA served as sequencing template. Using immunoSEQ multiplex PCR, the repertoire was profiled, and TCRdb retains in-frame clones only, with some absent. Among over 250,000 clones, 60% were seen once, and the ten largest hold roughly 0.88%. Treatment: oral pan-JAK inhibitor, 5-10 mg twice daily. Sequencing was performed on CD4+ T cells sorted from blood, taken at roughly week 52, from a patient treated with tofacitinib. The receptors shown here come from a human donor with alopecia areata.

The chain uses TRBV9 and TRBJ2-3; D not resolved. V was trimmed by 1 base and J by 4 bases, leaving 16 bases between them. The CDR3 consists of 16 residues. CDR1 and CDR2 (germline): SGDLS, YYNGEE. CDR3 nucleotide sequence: TGTGCCAGCAGCGTATCCCCCAACGGAGCGCCAGATACGCAGTATTTT. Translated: CASSVSPNGAPDTQYF.

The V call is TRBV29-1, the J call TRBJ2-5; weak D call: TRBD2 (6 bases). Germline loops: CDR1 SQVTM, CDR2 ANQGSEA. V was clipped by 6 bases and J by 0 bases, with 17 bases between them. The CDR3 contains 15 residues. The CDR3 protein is CSVSRDSAYQETQYF. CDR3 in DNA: TGCAGCGTGTCGCGGGACTCCGCTTACCAAGAGACCCAGTACTTC.

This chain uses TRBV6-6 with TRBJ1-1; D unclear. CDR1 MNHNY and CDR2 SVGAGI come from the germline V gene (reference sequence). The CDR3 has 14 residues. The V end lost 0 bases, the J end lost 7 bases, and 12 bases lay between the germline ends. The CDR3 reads CASSYSRAWGEAFF. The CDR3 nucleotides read TGTGCCAGCAGTTACTCGAGGGCATGGGGTGAAGCTTTCTTT.

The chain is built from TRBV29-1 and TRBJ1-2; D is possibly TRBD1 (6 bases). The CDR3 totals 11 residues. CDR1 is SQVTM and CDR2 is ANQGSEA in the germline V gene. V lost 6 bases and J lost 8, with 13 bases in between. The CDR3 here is CSVAGVGGYTF. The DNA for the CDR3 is TGCAGCGTGGCAGGGGTAGGCGGCTACACCTTC.

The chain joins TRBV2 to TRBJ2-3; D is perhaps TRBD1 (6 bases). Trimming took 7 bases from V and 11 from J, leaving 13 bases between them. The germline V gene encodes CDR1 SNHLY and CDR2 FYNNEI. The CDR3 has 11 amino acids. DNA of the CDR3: TGTGCCAGCACCTCTAGGGGACAGCAGTATTTT. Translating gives CASTSRGQQYF.

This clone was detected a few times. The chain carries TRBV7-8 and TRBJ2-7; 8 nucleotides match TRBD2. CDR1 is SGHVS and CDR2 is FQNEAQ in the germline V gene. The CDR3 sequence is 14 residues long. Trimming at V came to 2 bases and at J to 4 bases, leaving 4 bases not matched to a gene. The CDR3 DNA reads TGTGCCAGCAGCTTACGGGAGGGGAAGTACGAGCAGTACTTC. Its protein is CASSLREGKYEQYF.

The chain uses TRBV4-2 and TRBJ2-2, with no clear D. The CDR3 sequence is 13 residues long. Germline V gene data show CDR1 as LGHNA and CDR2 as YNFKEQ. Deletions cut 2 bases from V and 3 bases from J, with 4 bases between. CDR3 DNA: TGTGCCAGCAGCCAATGGGACACCGGGGAGCTGTTTTTT. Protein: CASSQWDTGELFF.

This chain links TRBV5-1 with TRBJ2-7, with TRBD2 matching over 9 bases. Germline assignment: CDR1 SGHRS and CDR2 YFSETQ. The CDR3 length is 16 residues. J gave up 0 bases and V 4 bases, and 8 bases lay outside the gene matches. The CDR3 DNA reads TGCGCCAGCAGCGTGATAAGCGGGGGGCTCTCCTACGAGCAGTACTTC. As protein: CASSVISGGLSYEQYF.

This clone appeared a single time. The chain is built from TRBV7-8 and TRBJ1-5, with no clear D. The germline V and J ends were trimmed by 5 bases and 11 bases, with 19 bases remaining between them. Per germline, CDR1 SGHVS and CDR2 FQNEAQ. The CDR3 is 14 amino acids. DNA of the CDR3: TGTGCCAGCAGCCCGTCTCAGTCGGGGTCATCCCAGCATTTT. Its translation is CASSPSQSGSSQHF.

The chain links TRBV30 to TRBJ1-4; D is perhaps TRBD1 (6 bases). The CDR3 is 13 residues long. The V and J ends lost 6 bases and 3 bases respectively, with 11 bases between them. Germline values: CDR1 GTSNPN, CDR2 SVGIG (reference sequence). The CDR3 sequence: CACPGAANEKLFF. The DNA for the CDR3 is TGTGCCTGCCCAGGGGCGGCTAATGAAAAACTGTTTTTT.

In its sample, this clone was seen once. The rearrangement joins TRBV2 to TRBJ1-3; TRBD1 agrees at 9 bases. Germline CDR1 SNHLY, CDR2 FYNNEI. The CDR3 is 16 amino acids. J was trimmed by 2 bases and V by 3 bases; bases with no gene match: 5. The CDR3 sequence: CASSDRGTGTGNTIYF. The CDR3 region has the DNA TGTGCCAGCAGTGACCGCGGGACAGGGACTGGAAACACCATATATTTT.

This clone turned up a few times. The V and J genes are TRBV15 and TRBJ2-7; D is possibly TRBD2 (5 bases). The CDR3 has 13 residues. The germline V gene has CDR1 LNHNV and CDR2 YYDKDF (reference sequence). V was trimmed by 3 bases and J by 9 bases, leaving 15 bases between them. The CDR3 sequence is CATSSFPRERQYF. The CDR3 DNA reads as TGTGCCACCAGCAGCTTCCCGAGGGAGCGGCAGTACTTC.

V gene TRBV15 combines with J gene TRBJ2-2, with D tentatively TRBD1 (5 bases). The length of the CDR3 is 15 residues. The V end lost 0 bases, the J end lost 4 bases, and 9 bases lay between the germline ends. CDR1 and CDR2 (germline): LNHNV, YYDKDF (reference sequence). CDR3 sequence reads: CATSRDARATGELFF. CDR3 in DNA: TGTGCCACCAGCAGAGATGCCAGGGCCACCGGGGAGCTGTTTTTT.

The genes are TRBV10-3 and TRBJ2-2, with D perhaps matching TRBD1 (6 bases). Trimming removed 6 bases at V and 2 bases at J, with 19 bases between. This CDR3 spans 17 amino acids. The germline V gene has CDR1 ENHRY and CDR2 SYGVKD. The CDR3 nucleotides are TGTGCCATCAGGAGTGGAGCAGGACAGAGAAACACCGGGGAGCTGTTTTTT. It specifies CAIRSGAGQRNTGELFF.

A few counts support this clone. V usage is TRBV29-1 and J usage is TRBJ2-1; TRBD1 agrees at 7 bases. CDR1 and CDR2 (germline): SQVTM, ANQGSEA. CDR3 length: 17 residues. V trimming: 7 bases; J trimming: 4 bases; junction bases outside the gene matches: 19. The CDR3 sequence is CSAATHTGDLAYNEQFF. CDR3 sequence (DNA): TGCAGCGCCGCTACACACACAGGGGATCTGGCGTACAATGAGCAGTTCTTC.

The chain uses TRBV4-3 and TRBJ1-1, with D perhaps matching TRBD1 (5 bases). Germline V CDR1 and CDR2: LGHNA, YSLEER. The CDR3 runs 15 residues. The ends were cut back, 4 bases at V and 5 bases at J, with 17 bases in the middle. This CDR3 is CASSRSVGEMTEAFF. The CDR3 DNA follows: TGCGCCAGCAGCCGTTCGGTGGGGGAGATGACTGAAGCTTTCTTT.

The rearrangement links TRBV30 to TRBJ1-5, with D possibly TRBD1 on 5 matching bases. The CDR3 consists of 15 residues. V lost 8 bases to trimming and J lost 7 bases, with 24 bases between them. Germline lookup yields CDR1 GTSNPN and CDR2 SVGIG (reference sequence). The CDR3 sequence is CALSLDPGVVQPQHF. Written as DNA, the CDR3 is TGTGCCCTCTCCCTGGACCCGGGGGTAGTGCAGCCCCAGCATTTT.

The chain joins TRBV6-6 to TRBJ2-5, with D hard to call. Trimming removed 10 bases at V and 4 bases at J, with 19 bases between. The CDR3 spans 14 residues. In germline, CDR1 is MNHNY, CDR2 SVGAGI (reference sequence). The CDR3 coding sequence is TGTGCCATCCAATATTCGCGGAACGTAGAGACCCAGTACTTC. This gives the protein CAIQYSRNVETQYF.

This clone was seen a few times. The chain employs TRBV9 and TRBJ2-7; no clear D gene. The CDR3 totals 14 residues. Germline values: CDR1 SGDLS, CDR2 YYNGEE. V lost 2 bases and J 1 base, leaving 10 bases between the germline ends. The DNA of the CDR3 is TGTGCCAGCAGCGTTTTTGACACGTCCTACGAGCAGTACTTC. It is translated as CASSVFDTSYEQYF.

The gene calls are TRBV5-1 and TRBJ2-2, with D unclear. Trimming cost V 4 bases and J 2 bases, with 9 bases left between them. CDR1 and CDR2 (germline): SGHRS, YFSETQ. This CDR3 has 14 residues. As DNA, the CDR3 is TGCGCCAGCAGCAGCCCTTTAAACACCGGGGAGCTGTTTTTT. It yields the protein CASSSPLNTGELFF.

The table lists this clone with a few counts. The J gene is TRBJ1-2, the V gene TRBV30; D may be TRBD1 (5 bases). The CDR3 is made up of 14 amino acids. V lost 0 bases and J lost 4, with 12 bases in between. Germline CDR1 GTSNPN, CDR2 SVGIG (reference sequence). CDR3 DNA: TGTGCCTGGAGTGTACGGGACGGAGCCTATGGCTACACCTTC. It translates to CAWSVRDGAYGYTF.